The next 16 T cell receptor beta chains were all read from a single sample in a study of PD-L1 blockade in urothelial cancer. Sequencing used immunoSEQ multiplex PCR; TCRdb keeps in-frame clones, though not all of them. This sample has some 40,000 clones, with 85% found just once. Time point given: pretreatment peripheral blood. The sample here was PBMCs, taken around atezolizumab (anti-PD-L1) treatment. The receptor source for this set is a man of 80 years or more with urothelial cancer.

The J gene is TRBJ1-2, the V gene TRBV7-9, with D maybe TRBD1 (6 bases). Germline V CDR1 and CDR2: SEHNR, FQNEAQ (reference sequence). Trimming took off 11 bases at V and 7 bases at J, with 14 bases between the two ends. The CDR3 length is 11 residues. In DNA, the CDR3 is TGTGCCTGCCAGGGGTCTGCTGGCTACACCTTC. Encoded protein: CACQGSAGYTF.

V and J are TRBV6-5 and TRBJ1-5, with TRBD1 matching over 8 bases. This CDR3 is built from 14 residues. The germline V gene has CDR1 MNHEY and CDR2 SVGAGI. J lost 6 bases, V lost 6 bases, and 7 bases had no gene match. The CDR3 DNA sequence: TGTGCCAGCAGATATCGACAGGGGAGTCAGCCCCAGCATTTT. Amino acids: CASRYRQGSQPQHF.

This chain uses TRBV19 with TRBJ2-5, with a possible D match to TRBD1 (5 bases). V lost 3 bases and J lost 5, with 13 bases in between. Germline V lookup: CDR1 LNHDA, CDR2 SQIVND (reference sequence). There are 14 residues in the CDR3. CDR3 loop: CASSMASGLETQYF. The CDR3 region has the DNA TGTGCCAGTAGTATGGCATCAGGGTTGGAGACCCAGTACTTC. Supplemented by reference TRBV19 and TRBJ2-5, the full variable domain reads DGGITQSPKYLFRKEGQNVTLSCEQNLNHDAMYWYRQDPGQGLRLIYYSQIVNDFQKGDIAEGYSVSREKKESFPLTVTSAQKNPTAFYLCASSMASGLETQYFGPGTRLLVL.

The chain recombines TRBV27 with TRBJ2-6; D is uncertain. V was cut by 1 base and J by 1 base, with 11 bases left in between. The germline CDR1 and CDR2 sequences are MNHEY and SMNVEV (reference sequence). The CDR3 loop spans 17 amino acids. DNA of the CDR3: TGTGCCAGCAGTTTATGGGCCGTGTTGTCTGGGGCCAACGTCCTGACTTTC. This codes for CASSLWAVLSGANVLTF. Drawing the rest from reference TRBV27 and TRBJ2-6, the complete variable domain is EAQVTQNPRYLITVTGKKLTVTCSQNMNHEYMSWYRQDPGLGLRQIYYSMNVEVTDKGDVPEGYKVSRKEKRNFPLILESPSPNQTSLYFCASSLWAVLSGANVLTFGAGSRLTVL.

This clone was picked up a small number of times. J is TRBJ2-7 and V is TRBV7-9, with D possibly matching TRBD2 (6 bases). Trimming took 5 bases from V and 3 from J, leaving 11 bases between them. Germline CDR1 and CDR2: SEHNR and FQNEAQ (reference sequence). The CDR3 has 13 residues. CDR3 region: CASSPGGGYEQYF. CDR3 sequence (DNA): TGTGCCAGCAGCCCCGGGGGTGGCTACGAGCAGTACTTC.

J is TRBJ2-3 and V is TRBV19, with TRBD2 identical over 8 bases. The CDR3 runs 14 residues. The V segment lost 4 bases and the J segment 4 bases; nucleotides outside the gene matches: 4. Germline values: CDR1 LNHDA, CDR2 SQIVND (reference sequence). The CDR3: CASSTSGSPDTQYF. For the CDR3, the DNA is TGTGCCAGTAGTACCAGCGGGAGCCCAGATACGCAGTATTTT.

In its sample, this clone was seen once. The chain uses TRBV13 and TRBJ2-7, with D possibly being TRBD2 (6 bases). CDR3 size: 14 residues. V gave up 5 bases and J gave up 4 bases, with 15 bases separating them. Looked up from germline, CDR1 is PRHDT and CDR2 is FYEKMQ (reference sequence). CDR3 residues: CASSTRDGGYEQYF. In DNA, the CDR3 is TGTGCCAGCAGCACCCGGGACGGAGGGTACGAGCAGTACTTC.

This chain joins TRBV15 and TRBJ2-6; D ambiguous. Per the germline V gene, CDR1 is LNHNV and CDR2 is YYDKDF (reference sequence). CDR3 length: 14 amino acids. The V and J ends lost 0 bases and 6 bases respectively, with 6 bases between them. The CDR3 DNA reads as TGTGCCACCAGCAGAGATGAAGCGGCCAACGTCCTGACTTTC. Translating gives CATSRDEAANVLTF.

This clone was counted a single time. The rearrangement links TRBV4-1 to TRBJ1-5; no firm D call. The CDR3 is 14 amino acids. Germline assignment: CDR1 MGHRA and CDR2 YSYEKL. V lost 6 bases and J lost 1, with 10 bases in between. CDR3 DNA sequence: TGCGCCAGCAGGGAGGGTGGGAGCAATCAGCCCCAGCATTTT. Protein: CASREGGSNQPQHF.

The CDR3 protein is CASSLQGGGSEAFF. CDR3 coding DNA: TGCGCCAGCAGCTTGCAGGGAGGAGGCTCTGAAGCTTTCTTT. The chain couples TRBV5-1 to TRBJ1-1; D possibly corresponds to TRBD1 (5 bases). Trimming removed 1 base from V and 6 bases from J, with 13 bases in between. CDR3 size: 14 residues. The germline gives CDR1 SGHRS, CDR2 YFSETQ.

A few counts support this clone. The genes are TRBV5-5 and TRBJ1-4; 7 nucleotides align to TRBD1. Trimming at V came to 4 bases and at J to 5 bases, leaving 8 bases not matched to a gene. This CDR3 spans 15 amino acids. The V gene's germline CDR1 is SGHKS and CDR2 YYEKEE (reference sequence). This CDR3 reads CASSPQAGQNEKLFF. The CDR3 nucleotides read TGTGCCAGCAGCCCCCAGGCGGGACAGAATGAAAAACTGTTTTTT.

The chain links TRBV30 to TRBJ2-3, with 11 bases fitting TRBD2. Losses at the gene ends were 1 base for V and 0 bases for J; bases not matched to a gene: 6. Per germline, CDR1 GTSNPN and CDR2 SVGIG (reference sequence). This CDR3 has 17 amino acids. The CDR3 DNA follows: TGTGCCTGGAGTGGACCCAGACTAGCGGGGAGCACAGATACGCAGTATTTT. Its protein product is CAWSGPRLAGSTDTQYF.

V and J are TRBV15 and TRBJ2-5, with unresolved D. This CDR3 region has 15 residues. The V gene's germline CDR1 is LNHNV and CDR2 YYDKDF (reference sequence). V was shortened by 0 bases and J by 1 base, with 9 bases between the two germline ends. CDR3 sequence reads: CATSRDLGAQETQYF. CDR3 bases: TGTGCCACCAGCAGAGATCTCGGAGCCCAAGAGACCCAGTACTTC.

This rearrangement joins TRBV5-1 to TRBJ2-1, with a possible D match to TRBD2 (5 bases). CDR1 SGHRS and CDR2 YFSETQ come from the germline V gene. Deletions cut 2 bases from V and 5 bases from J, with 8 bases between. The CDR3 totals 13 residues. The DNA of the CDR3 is TGCGCCAGCAGCTTCGGACTTAACAATGAGCAGTTCTTC. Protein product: CASSFGLNNEQFF.

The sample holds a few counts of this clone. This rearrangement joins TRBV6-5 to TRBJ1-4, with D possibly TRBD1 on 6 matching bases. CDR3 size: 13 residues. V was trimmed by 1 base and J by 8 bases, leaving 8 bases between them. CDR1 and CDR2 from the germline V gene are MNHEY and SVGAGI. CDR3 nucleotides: TGTGCCAGCAGTTACTATCAGGGGGAAAAACTGTTTTTT. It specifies CASSYYQGEKLFF.

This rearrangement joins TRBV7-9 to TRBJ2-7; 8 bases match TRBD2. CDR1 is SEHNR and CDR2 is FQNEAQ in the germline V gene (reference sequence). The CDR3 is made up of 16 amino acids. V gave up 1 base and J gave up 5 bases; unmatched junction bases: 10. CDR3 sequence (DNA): TGTGCCAGCAGCTTAGTTTCGACGGGAGGGCGCCACGAGCAGTACTTC. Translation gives CASSLVSTGGRHEQYF.